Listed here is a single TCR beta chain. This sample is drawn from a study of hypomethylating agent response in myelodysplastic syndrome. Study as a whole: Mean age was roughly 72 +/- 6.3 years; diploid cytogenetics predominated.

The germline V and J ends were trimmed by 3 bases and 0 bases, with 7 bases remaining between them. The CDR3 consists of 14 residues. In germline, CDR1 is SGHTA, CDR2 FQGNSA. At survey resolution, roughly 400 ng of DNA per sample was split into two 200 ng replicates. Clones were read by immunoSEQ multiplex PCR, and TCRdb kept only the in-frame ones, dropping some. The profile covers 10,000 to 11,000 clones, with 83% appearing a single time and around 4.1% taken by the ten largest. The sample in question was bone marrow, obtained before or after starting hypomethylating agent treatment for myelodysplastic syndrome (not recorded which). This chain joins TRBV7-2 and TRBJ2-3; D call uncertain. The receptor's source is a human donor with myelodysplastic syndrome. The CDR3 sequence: CASSFVQSTDTQYF. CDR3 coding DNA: TGTGCCAGCAGCTTTGTCCAAAGCACAGATACGCAGTATTTT. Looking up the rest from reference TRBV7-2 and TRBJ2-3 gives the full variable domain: GAGVSQSPSNKVTEKGKDVELRCDPISGHTALYWYRQSLGQGLEFLIYFQGNSAPDKSGLPSDRFSAERTGGSVSTLTIQRTQQEDSAVYLCASSFVQSTDTQYFGPGTRLTVL.